These 14 T cell receptor beta chains were all obtained from the same sample, sequenced in a study of T-cell reconstitution after alpha-beta-depleted transplantation in children. Molecular barcoding with unique molecular identifiers was used for the TCRbeta library. Using its own MiXCR run on the PCR reads, TCRdb lists one record per CDR3 protein. The sample contains 120,000 to 150,000 distinct CDR3 sequences, roughly 9% of which appear only once. Sequenced material: PBMCs, mostly from graft donor cells, taken 180 days after TCRalphabeta/CD19-depleted stem cell transplant. The source is a female patient between 2 and 15 years old who had a stem cell transplant for congenital amegakaryocytic thrombocytopenia, so the T cells may come from the graft donor.

Only one count was recorded for this clonotype. The rearrangement joins TRBV5-4 to TRBJ2-1, with D hard to call. Deletions cut 0 bases from V and 6 bases from J, with 4 bases between. Germline assignment: CDR1 SGHNT and CDR2 YYREEE (reference sequence). This CDR3 is 12 amino acids long. CDR3 DNA: TGTGCCAGCAGCTTGGATGCCAATGAGCAGTTCTTC. Translated, it gives CASSLDANEQFF.

The table lists this clonotype with many counts. This chain links TRBV5-1 with TRBJ2-7; no definite D call. Between the trimmed V and J ends, which lost 1 base and 5 bases, there was a span of 13 bases. The CDR3 has 14 residues. Germline-derived CDR1 and CDR2 are SGHRS and YFSETQ. The CDR3 region has the DNA TGCGCCAGCAGCTTGATCTGGGCAAAGAACGAGCAGTACTTC. It yields the protein CASSLIWAKNEQYF.

Comment on this clonotype: A much larger clone differs by one base, so this may be a read error. The V and J genes are TRBV28 and TRBJ2-7; D not certain. V shed 3 bases and J shed 6 bases, with 18 bases lying between them. Per the germline V gene, CDR1 is MDHEN and CDR2 is SYDVKM. The length of the CDR3 is 15 residues. As DNA, the CDR3 is TGTGCCAGCAGTTTCCGCGCCCGTGGAGTTGGCGAGCAGTACTTC. This sequence encodes CASSFRARGVGEQYF.

This clonotype occurred many times. The CDR3 sequence: CASSLNKKRGDTQYF. For the CDR3, the DNA is TGTGCCAGCAGTTTAAACAAAAAAAGGGGAGATACGCAGTATTTT. This chain joins TRBV12-3 or TRBV12-4 and TRBJ2-3; perhaps TRBD1 as D (5 bases). V gave up 2 bases and J gave up 5 bases, with 14 bases separating them. The CDR3 consists of 15 residues.

Turning to this clonotype: One end of the junction fails to match germline, which may point to a read error. This rearrangement joins TRBV28 to TRBJ2-6, with TRBD1 as a possible D gene (6 bases). Germline CDR1 MDHEN, CDR2 SYDVKM. The CDR3 consists of 17 residues. The CDR3 region is CASRGNGRKAGANGLTF. As DNA, the CDR3 is TGTGCCAGCAGGGGAAACGGTCGAAAAGCAGGGGCCAACGGCCTGACTTTC.

J is TRBJ2-5 and V is TRBV5-1, with 11 bases identical to TRBD1. CDR1 SGHRS and CDR2 YFSETQ come from the germline V gene. CDR3 length: 16 amino acids. V shed 4 bases, J shed 0 bases, and the junction held 5 bases outside the gene matches. CDR3 sequence reads: CASSRTGGIYQETQYF. The CDR3 DNA sequence: TGCGCCAGCAGCAGGACAGGGGGCATTTACCAAGAGACCCAGTACTTC.

The chain employs TRBV20-1 and TRBJ2-7; perhaps D is TRBD1 or TRBD2 (5 bases each). Trimming shortened V by 0 bases and J by 0 bases, and 15 bases separated the two germline ends. CDR3 length: 16 amino acids. Germline CDR1 DFQATT, CDR2 SNEGSKA (reference sequence). The CDR3 protein is CSARDIWSGSSYEQYF. CDR3 bases: TGCAGTGCTAGAGATATATGGTCAGGGAGCTCCTACGAGCAGTACTTC.

This clonotype was counted a few times. The chain couples TRBV20-1 to TRBJ1-4; 9 bases are shared with TRBD1. Losses at the gene ends were 5 bases for V and 8 bases for J; bases not matched to a gene: 9. This CDR3 is built from 14 residues. The germline CDR1 and CDR2 sequences are DFQATT and SNEGSKA (reference sequence). This CDR3 reads CSAARDRVREKLFF. As DNA, the CDR3 is TGCAGTGCTGCCCGGGACAGGGTTCGGGAAAAACTGTTTTTT.

This clonotype was counted many times. The CDR3 loop reads CATSDSSRGSGNTIYF. In DNA form, the CDR3 reads TGTGCCACCAGTGATTCCTCCAGGGGGAGTGGAAACACCATATATTTT. The chain has TRBV24-1 and TRBJ1-3; 7 bases map to TRBD1. The CDR3 is 16 amino acids. CDR1 and CDR2 (germline): KGHDR, SFDVKD. Losses at the gene ends were 2 bases for V and 3 bases for J; bases not matched to a gene: 6.

This clonotype was seen more than once but under ten times. V is TRBV5-4 and J is TRBJ1-4; D call uncertain. This CDR3 region has 15 residues. Germline assignment: CDR1 SGHNT and CDR2 YYREEE (reference sequence). V dropped 4 bases and J dropped 3 bases, with 13 bases sitting between them. CDR3 protein: CASSPDVQANEKLFF. The CDR3 DNA is TGTGCCAGCAGCCCGGACGTACAAGCTAATGAAAAACTGTTTTTT.

Many counts were recorded for this clonotype. This may be a read error, as it is one base from a much larger clone. The chain combines TRBV28 with TRBJ2-6, with D maybe TRBD1 (5 bases). This CDR3 is built from 14 residues. Germline-derived CDR1 and CDR2 are MDHEN and SYDVKM. The CDR3 loop reads CASVQSTGANGLTF. The CDR3 nucleotides are TGTGCCAGCGTCCAATCTACTGGGGCCAACGGCCTGACTTTC.

The rearrangement uses TRBV7-7 and TRBJ2-5; D uncertain. This CDR3 spans 13 amino acids. Germline loops: CDR1 SSHAT, CDR2 FNYEAQ (reference sequence). V gave up 2 bases and J gave up 5 bases, with 9 bases separating them. CDR3 nucleotides: TGTGCCAGCAGCTTAAATGTCGGGGAGACCCAGTACTTC. This encodes CASSLNVGETQYF.

This clonotype was observed many times. This rearrangement joins TRBV5-1 to TRBJ1-1; perhaps TRBD1 as D (5 bases). This CDR3 is 15 amino acids long. V gave up 0 bases and J gave up 0 bases, with 9 bases separating them. The germline V gene has CDR1 SGHRS and CDR2 YFSETQ. The CDR3 DNA reads as TGCGCCAGCAGCTTGGCCAGGGAAATGAACACTGAAGCTTTCTTT. It codes for CASSLAREMNTEAFF.

This clonotype has just a few counts. The chain recombines TRBV5-1 with TRBJ2-6; TRBD2 is a possible D gene (6 bases). Trimming removed 8 bases at V and 1 base at J, with 10 bases between. This CDR3 is 14 amino acids long. Germline values: CDR1 SGHRS, CDR2 YFSETQ. CDR3 region: CASTGESGANVLTF. The CDR3 DNA sequence: TGCGCCAGTACGGGAGAATCTGGGGCCAACGTCCTGACTTTC.